This section outlines one TCR beta chain sequence together with its context. The antigen is undetermined. The record originates from a study of T cell responses to AZD1222 COVID-19 vaccine. Study-wide points: Of spike-specific TCRs, nearly half reportedly target regions left unmutated in variants. At 160-218 and 743-854, vaccine-associated CD4 TCRs were dominant, and they spanned spike. Females made up more of the donors, who were largely white British, and clonal diversity may have come out too low.

The CDR3 runs 14 residues. Germline CDR1 is SGHTA and CDR2 is FQGTGA. The V and J ends lost 3 bases and 1 base respectively, with 9 bases between them. Assay used: immunoSEQ multiplex PCR; TCRdb lists only in-frame clones, some missing. This sample has 150,000 to 200,000 clones, with roughly 86% found just once. The chain carries TRBV7-3 and TRBJ1-1; D is unclear. This receptor was identified in an adult in good health. The input for sequencing was peripheral blood, taken on day 0 of AZD1222 vaccination. The CDR3 DNA reads TGTGCCAGCAGCTTCTCCGGGGAGAACACTGAAGCTTTCTTT. Amino acid sequence: CASSFSGENTEAFF.